This TCR beta chain was recovered during a study of cytomegalovirus exposure and HLA in healthy donors. Findings and limits, study-wide: A later analysis reportedly identified an Asian-associated ancestry cluster as carrying fewer N-insertions than the roughly 700-donor mean. Most CMV-associated TCR beta chains appeared HLA-restricted in a later analysis. A prior analysis recorded that most TCR beta V segments were productive about 87% or about 30% of the time.

About this clone itself: Its antigen is unknown.

In the PCR, 60 Vbeta and 13 Jbeta primers were used. Here immunoSEQ multiplex PCR was the method, and the copy in TCRdb shows in-frame clones only, minus some. The sample has about 72,000 clones, approximately 70% seen once; the top ten hold about a fifth. This sequence was found in a middle-aged man in good health and CMV-seropositive. Specimen: PBMCs.

CDR3 nucleotides: TGTGCCAGCAGTTTATGGGGGGCAGAAATTTATGGCTACACCTTC. The encoded protein is CASSLWGAEIYGYTF. V is TRBV28 and J is TRBJ1-2; maybe TRBD1 (6 bases). Germline CDR1 reads MDHEN; CDR2 reads SYDVKM. This CDR3 comprises 15 residues. Trimming cost V 0 bases and J 5 bases, with 13 bases left between them.